The 25 T cell receptor beta chains listed next were all sequenced from one sample in a study of blood T cell repertoires in COVID-19. Libraries were prepared by immunoSEQ multiplex PCR; TCRdb keeps only in-frame clonotypes and omits some of them. The data show hundreds of thousands of clones, about 89% seen once. The sequenced material came from peripheral blood. The source of these receptors is a woman in her thirties with acute or convalescent COVID-19.

V is TRBV21-1 and J is TRBJ1-4; no check of the table's D call, TRBD1, against the DNA was made. TRBV21-1 is marked as a pseudogene. This CDR3 has 13 residues. The CDR3 is CASSLRQGEKLFF. In DNA form, the CDR3 reads TGTGCCAGCAGCCTCCGACAGGGGGAAAAACTGTTTTTT.

The V call is TRBV28, the J call TRBJ1-2; D is unclear. Trimming left V 5 bases short and J 8 bases short, with 15 bases between. Germline CDR1 reads MDHEN; CDR2 reads SYDVKM. The CDR3 sequence is 13 residues long. The CDR3 reads CASSPGRVAGYTF. CDR3 nucleotides: TGTGCCAGCAGTCCCGGGAGGGTCGCCGGCTACACCTTC.

The rearrangement links TRBV4-1 to TRBJ2-1; 8 nucleotides match TRBD1. Trimming took 4 bases from V and 0 from J; bases not matched to a gene: 11. CDR3 length equals 18 residues. Per the germline V gene, CDR1 is MGHRA and CDR2 is YSYEKL. The CDR3 nucleotides read TGCGCCAGCAGCCGGACGCCTCGACAGGGGAACTCCTACAATGAGCAGTTCTTC. As protein: CASSRTPRQGNSYNEQFF.

This clone was seen once. V is TRBV9 and J is TRBJ2-5; D not certain. This CDR3 has 13 residues. V was cut by 4 bases and J by 1 base, with 8 bases left in between. Germline V gene lookup returns CDR1 SGDLS and CDR2 YYNGEE. CDR3 loop: CASSNNPQETQYF. The DNA of the CDR3 is TGTGCCAGCAGCAACAACCCCCAAGAGACCCAGTACTTC.

The chain carries TRBV5-5 and TRBJ1-1, with 7 bases lining up with TRBD1. Looked up from germline, CDR1 is SGHKS and CDR2 is YYEKEE (reference sequence). The J segment lost 1 base and the V segment lost 0 bases, leaving 0 bases of the junction unmatched. The CDR3 has 14 residues. Here the CDR3 DNA reads TGTGCCAGCAGCTTGGCAGGGGGGAACACTGAAGCTTTCTTT. It yields the protein CASSLAGGNTEAFF.

The rearrangement uses TRBV2 and TRBJ2-5; TRBD2 agrees at 7 bases. Germline CDR1 and CDR2: SNHLY and FYNNEI. This CDR3 contains 14 residues. J lost 5 bases, V lost 3 bases, and 6 bases had no gene match. The CDR3 protein is CASSDGGIWETQYF. CDR3 DNA sequence: TGTGCCAGCAGTGACGGGGGGATTTGGGAGACCCAGTACTTC.

The V call is TRBV13, the J call TRBJ2-1; 10 bases align to TRBD1. Germline V gives CDR1 PRHDT, CDR2 FYEKMQ (reference sequence). This CDR3 spans 15 amino acids. V lost 5 bases, J lost 3 bases, and 4 bases stayed unmatched. CDR3 DNA sequence: TGTGCCAGCAGCGCCGGGACAGGGGACTACAATGAGCAGTTCTTC. It specifies CASSAGTGDYNEQFF.

On this clone itself: Other DNA sequences in this sample translate to the same CDR3. The chain joins TRBV18 to TRBJ1-1; maybe TRBD1 (5 bases). This CDR3 has 13 amino acids. Between the trimmed V and J ends, which lost 3 bases and 5 bases, there was a span of 10 bases. Germline-derived CDR1 and CDR2 are KGHSH and LQKENI. CDR3 residues: CASSPDRGTEAFF. CDR3 nucleotides: TGTGCCAGCTCACCCGATAGGGGAACTGAAGCTTTCTTT.

V gene TRBV6-5 combines with J gene TRBJ1-1; D is unclear. V lost 7 bases, J lost 3 bases, and 12 bases lay in between. Germline V gene sequence: CDR1 MNHEY, CDR2 SVGAGI. This CDR3 spans 13 amino acids. CDR3 protein: CASNTGSHTEAFF. CDR3 nucleotide sequence: TGTGCCAGCAACACCGGGTCGCACACTGAAGCTTTCTTT.

This clone came up once. The chain links TRBV11-2 to TRBJ1-4, with D perhaps matching TRBD1 (5 bases). CDR1 is SGHAT, CDR2 FQNNGV, per germline. V was cut by 1 base and J by 7 bases, with 13 bases left in between. The CDR3 has 15 amino acids. The CDR3, as DNA: TGTGCCAGCAGCTTAGGACGCGGGGGAAGTGAAAAACTGTTTTTT. It specifies CASSLGRGGSEKLFF.

The V call is TRBV21-1, the J call TRBJ2-7; TRBD1, the D gene given by the table, was not confirmed from the DNA. TRBV21-1 is a pseudogene locus. The CDR3 runs 13 residues. CDR3 sequence (DNA): TGTGCCAGCAGCAATGACAGGGACCACGAGCAGTACTTC. It is translated as CASSNDRDHEQYF.

The chain is built from TRBV6-5 and TRBJ2-5; 7 bases agree with TRBD1. Losses at the gene ends were 6 bases for V and 4 bases for J; bases not matched to a gene: 11. This CDR3 has 15 residues. Germline values: CDR1 MNHEY, CDR2 SVGAGI. The CDR3 region is CASRSGGTVGETQYF. CDR3 DNA sequence: TGTGCCAGCAGGAGTGGTGGGACAGTTGGAGAGACCCAGTACTTC.

The chain recombines TRBV5-1 with TRBJ2-7, with unresolved D. V lost 0 bases, J lost 4 bases, and 8 bases lay in between. The CDR3 runs to 13 residues. The germline V gene encodes CDR1 SGHRS and CDR2 YFSETQ. CDR3 protein: CASSLGGRYEQYF. The DNA for the CDR3 is TGCGCCAGCAGCTTGGGTGGTCGGTACGAGCAGTACTTC.

The chain combines TRBV5-1 with TRBJ2-3; D might be TRBD1 (6 bases). Germline assignment: CDR1 SGHRS and CDR2 YFSETQ. Trimming stripped 4 bases from V and 6 bases from J, with 18 bases between. CDR3 length equals 15 residues. The DNA for the CDR3 is TGCGCCAGCAGCCCGTGGGTGGGGGCCGGGGATACGCAGTATTTT. This translates into CASSPWVGAGDTQYF.

The chain combines TRBV3-1 (or the pseudogene TRBV3-2) with TRBJ1-6; no definite D call. The CDR3 extends over 14 amino acids. Trimming left V 3 bases short and J 10 bases short, with 13 bases between. CDR1 is LGHDT, CDR2 YNNKEL, per germline (reference sequence). This CDR3 reads CASSQVEGESPLHF. As DNA, the CDR3 is TGTGCCAGCAGCCAGGTGGAGGGCGAGTCACCCCTCCACTTT.

V usage is TRBV5-1 and J usage is TRBJ2-7, with a possible D match to TRBD1 (6 bases). The germline V gene has CDR1 SGHRS and CDR2 YFSETQ. The CDR3 is 15 amino acids. Trimming left V 0 bases short and J 0 bases short, with 10 bases between. This CDR3 reads CASSLAGHLSYEQYF. The CDR3 nucleotides are TGCGCCAGCAGCTTGGCGGGACACCTCTCCTACGAGCAGTACTTC.

The chain employs TRBV5-1 and TRBJ2-4, with D possibly matching TRBD1 (6 bases). Germline V gene lookup returns CDR1 SGHRS and CDR2 YFSETQ. There are 14 residues in the CDR3. V was clipped by 2 bases and J by 7 bases, with 13 bases between them. CDR3 DNA: TGCGCCAGCAGCTTTTTTTCAGGGGAGAACATTCAGTACTTC. It yields the protein CASSFFSGENIQYF.

This rearrangement joins TRBV28 to TRBJ2-7; D is uncertain. V lost 2 bases and J lost 6, with 14 bases in between. This CDR3 has 14 amino acids. The germline gives CDR1 MDHEN, CDR2 SYDVKM. CDR3 nucleotides: TGTGCCAGCAGTTTACCAGGTCTCGCATCCGAGCAGTACTTC. The encoded protein is CASSLPGLASEQYF. The full variable domain, with the rest looked up from reference TRBV28 and TRBJ2-7, is DVKVTQSSRYLVKRTGEKVFLECVQDMDHENMFWYRQDPGLGLRLIYFSYDVKMKEKGDIPEGYSVSREKKERFSLILESASTNQTSMYLCASSLPGLASEQYFGPGTRLTVT.

The V call is TRBV28, the J call TRBJ1-2; 7 nucleotides agree with TRBD1. CDR3 size: 12 residues. Germline CDR1 reads MDHEN; CDR2 reads SYDVKM. Unmatched junction bases numbered 8, after V lost 8 bases and J lost 8 bases. CDR3 in DNA: TGTGCCAGCCGCGGGACAGCGAGGGGCTACACCTTC. Encoded protein: CASRGTARGYTF.

This clone was recorded only once. This chain joins TRBV10-3 and TRBJ2-5; TRBD2 aligns across 9 bases. The germline CDR1 and CDR2 sequences are ENHRY and SYGVKD. V lost 2 bases to trimming and J lost 2 bases; unmatched junction nucleotides: 6. The CDR3 runs to 16 residues. The CDR3 bases are TGTGCCATCAGTGAGATCCTAGCGGGGAAACAAGAGACCCAGTACTTC. This sequence encodes CAISEILAGKQETQYF.

The sample holds a few counts of this clone. CDR3 DNA sequence: TGTGCCTGGAGTGAACAGACGAGCAATCAGCCCCAGCATTTT. Amino acid sequence: CAWSEQTSNQPQHF. The chain is built from TRBV30 and TRBJ1-5; no reliable D call. The CDR3 consists of 14 residues. CDR1 and CDR2 (germline): GTSNPN, SVGIG (reference sequence). Deletions cut 1 base from V and 1 base from J, with 8 bases between.

The gene calls are TRBV7-9 and TRBJ2-7; possible D gene TRBD2, 6 bases. V lost 5 bases and J lost 4, with 18 bases in between. CDR3 size: 15 residues. Germline V gene lookup returns CDR1 SEHNR and CDR2 FQNEAQ (reference sequence). Written as DNA, the CDR3 is TGTGCCAGCAGCGCTGATGGAGGGGTGAGGTACGAGCAGTACTTC. This gives the protein CASSADGGVRYEQYF.

The gene calls are TRBV11-2 and TRBJ2-3, with TRBD2 matching over 7 bases. The CDR3 runs 17 residues. The ends lost 0 bases at V and 0 bases at J; junction bases unmatched: 6. The germline V gene has CDR1 SGHAT and CDR2 FQNNGV. DNA of the CDR3: TGTGCCAGCAGCTTAGAGGGGGGGAGAGCTAGCACAGATACGCAGTATTTT. This gives the protein CASSLEGGRASTDTQYF.

The chain employs TRBV18 and TRBJ1-1; TRBD1 aligns across 7 bases. The CDR3 spans 14 residues. Germline lookup yields CDR1 KGHSH and CDR2 LQKENI. The J segment lost 4 bases and the V segment lost 4 bases, leaving 6 bases of the junction unmatched. The CDR3 DNA reads as TGTGCCAGCTCACGCGAGCAGGGGGTCACTGAAGCTTTCTTT. Encoded protein: CASSREQGVTEAFF.

The chain joins TRBV6-5 to TRBJ2-7; 7 bases map to TRBD1. V lost 4 bases and J lost 6; bases outside the gene matches: 15. Germline V lookup: CDR1 MNHEY, CDR2 SVGAGI. This CDR3 region has 16 residues. In DNA, the CDR3 is TGTGCCAGCAGTTTAAGACAGGGCACGGGCTATGTCGAGCAGTACTTC. The encoded protein is CASSLRQGTGYVEQYF.